This entry lists 31 T cell receptor beta chains sequenced from one sample in a study of technical replicates of blood from several donors. Sequenced by immunoSEQ multiplex PCR; TCRdb stores in-frame clones only, minus some. The sample contains about 74,000 clones, approximately 91% of which appear only once. The sample was T cells isolated from PBMCs. The receptors were gathered from a human donor in good health.

The chain links TRBV6-5 to TRBJ2-5; 7 bases line up with TRBD1. The germline V gene encodes CDR1 MNHEY and CDR2 SVGAGI. The CDR3 spans 14 residues. Trimming removed 6 bases from V and 2 bases from J; junction bases left unmatched: 6. CDR3 amino acids: CASRAGTDQETQYF. Here the CDR3 DNA reads TGTGCCAGCAGGGCCGGGACAGATCAAGAGACCCAGTACTTC.

J is TRBJ1-4 and V is TRBV10-1, with D possibly being TRBD1 (5 bases). Trimming pared 0 bases from V and 3 bases from J, leaving 17 bases between. The germline CDR1 and CDR2 sequences are WNHNN and SYGVQD (reference sequence). The CDR3 loop spans 18 amino acids. CDR3 bases: TGCGCCAGCAGTGAGTCGGTGCAGGGAAACCGACCTAATGAAAAACTGTTTTTT. This sequence encodes CASSESVQGNRPNEKLFF.

The rearrangement links TRBV27 to TRBJ2-1, with 7 bases that match TRBD1. This CDR3 contains 16 residues. Germline CDR1 and CDR2: MNHEY and SMNVEV (reference sequence). Losses at the gene ends were 7 bases for V and 8 bases for J; bases not matched to a gene: 17. CDR3 in amino acids: CASKIIPGQIIDEQFF. The CDR3 DNA reads as TGTGCCAGCAAGATCATCCCGGGACAGATTATAGATGAGCAGTTCTTC.

The rearrangement links TRBV25-1 to TRBJ1-1; 7 positions agree with TRBD1. Germline values: CDR1 MGHDK, CDR2 SYGVNS. The V gene end was trimmed by 3 bases and the J gene end by 0 bases; junction bases not matched to a gene: 7. The CDR3 extends over 16 amino acids. CDR3 residues: CASSDRLTGMNTEAFF. The CDR3 coding sequence is TGTGCCAGCAGTGACCGTCTGACAGGGATGAACACTGAAGCTTTCTTT.

The V and J genes are TRBV28 and TRBJ1-1, with a possible D match to TRBD1 (5 bases). The germline V gene has CDR1 MDHEN and CDR2 SYDVKM. The CDR3 is 13 amino acids. Trimming took off 9 bases at V and 1 base at J, with 12 bases between the two ends. The CDR3 is CASRDSRNTEAFF. The CDR3 DNA is TGTGCCAGTAGGGACTCACGGAACACTGAAGCTTTCTTT.

The V and J genes are TRBV5-1 and TRBJ2-3, with TRBD2 matching 14 bases. CDR3 length: 19 residues. Germline assignment: CDR1 SGHRS and CDR2 YFSETQ. The trim removed 4 bases at V and 3 bases at J, leaving 13 bases unmatched. CDR3: CASSLRTSGRTLGTDTQYF. CDR3 DNA sequence: TGCGCCAGCAGCCTGCGGACTAGCGGGAGGACTCTGGGGACAGATACGCAGTATTTT.

The chain links TRBV5-4 to TRBJ2-7; 8 bases are a match to TRBD1. Germline V CDR1 and CDR2: SGHNT, YYREEE (reference sequence). V dropped 2 bases and J dropped 3; count of bases not matched to a gene: 7. This CDR3 has 15 residues. CDR3 region: CASSFDRDRIYEQYF. CDR3 DNA: TGTGCCAGCAGCTTTGACCGGGACAGGATCTACGAGCAGTACTTC.

The chain uses TRBV7-8 and TRBJ1-1, with a possible D match to TRBD1 (5 bases). Germline CDR1 is SGHVS and CDR2 is FQNEAQ. The CDR3 covers 15 residues. The V gene lost 4 bases and the J gene lost 8 bases, with 20 bases spanning the gap. The CDR3 here is CASSSLAHRYYEAFF. CDR3 in DNA: TGTGCCAGCAGCTCACTAGCCCACAGGTACTACGAAGCTTTCTTT.

This clone was detected only once. The rearrangement uses TRBV5-1 and TRBJ2-5; tentatively, D is TRBD1 (6 bases). CDR1 and CDR2 (germline): SGHRS, YFSETQ. V dropped 4 bases and J dropped 2 bases, with 9 bases sitting between them. This CDR3 is built from 13 residues. CDR3 nucleotides: TGCGCCAGCAGCCGGGACATTCAAGAGACCCAGTACTTC. Translation gives CASSRDIQETQYF.

V is TRBV30 and J is TRBJ2-6; 7 bases align to TRBD1. Germline CDR1 GTSNPN, CDR2 SVGIG (reference sequence). This CDR3 contains 16 residues. Trimming removed 4 bases from V and 2 bases from J; junction bases left unmatched: 8. The CDR3 here is CAWTPKRGPGANVLTF. CDR3 bases: TGTGCCTGGACCCCAAAAAGGGGGCCTGGGGCCAACGTCCTGACTTTC.

This clone was counted between two and nine times. The chain joins TRBV9 to TRBJ2-2; perhaps TRBD2 as D (5 bases). The V gene lost 2 bases and the J gene lost 0 bases, with 8 bases spanning the gap. This CDR3 contains 15 residues. The germline gives CDR1 SGDLS, CDR2 YYNGEE. This CDR3 is CASSVKLANTGELFF. Here the CDR3 DNA reads TGTGCCAGCAGCGTCAAACTAGCGAACACCGGGGAGCTGTTTTTT.

This clone occurred once. The gene calls are TRBV10-3 and TRBJ2-5, with TRBD1 identical over 7 bases. Germline CDR1 reads ENHRY; CDR2 reads SYGVKD. The ends lost 0 bases at V and 4 bases at J; junction bases unmatched: 2. This CDR3 comprises 14 residues. For the CDR3, the DNA is TGTGCCATCAGTGAGTCGACAGGGAGAGAGACCCAGTACTTC. Amino acids: CAISESTGRETQYF.

This clone has a single count. The chain is built from TRBV5-1 and TRBJ1-2, with D possibly being TRBD1 (6 bases). CDR1 and CDR2 (germline): SGHRS, YFSETQ. This CDR3 has 14 amino acids. V lost 6 bases and J 6 bases, leaving 18 bases between the germline ends. As DNA, the CDR3 is TGCGCCAGCAACAGGGCCGGATTCGCTGATGGCTACACCTTC. Residues: CASNRAGFADGYTF.

The V and J genes are TRBV5-1 and TRBJ2-7; D remains unclear. V was cut by 3 bases and J by 2 bases, with 9 bases left in between. Germline V gene data show CDR1 as SGHRS and CDR2 as YFSETQ. The CDR3 runs to 13 residues. This chain's CDR3 is CASSSHYPYEQYF. The CDR3 DNA reads TGCGCCAGCAGCTCTCACTACCCCTACGAGCAGTACTTC.

The rearrangement uses TRBV11-2 and TRBJ2-1; D is perhaps TRBD2 (5 bases). The CDR3 totals 13 residues. Trimming cost V 5 bases and J 2 bases, with 7 bases left between them. Germline V gene sequence: CDR1 SGHAT, CDR2 FQNNGV. CDR3 loop: CASSPGAYNEQFF. Written as DNA, the CDR3 is TGTGCCAGCAGCCCCGGGGCCTACAATGAGCAGTTCTTC.

V is TRBV19 and J is TRBJ1-3; the match to TRBD1 covers 7 bases. The J segment lost 4 bases and the V segment lost 1 base, leaving 4 bases of the junction unmatched. Germline loops: CDR1 LNHDA, CDR2 SQIVND (reference sequence). The CDR3 extends over 15 amino acids. The CDR3 bases are TGTGCCAGTAGTATAGTCGGGACAGTAGGAAACACCATATATTTT. Translated: CASSIVGTVGNTIYF.

The rearrangement joins TRBV11-2 to TRBJ2-7, with TRBD1 matching over 7 bases. The CDR3 totals 15 residues. CDR1 SGHAT and CDR2 FQNNGV come from the germline V gene. Losses at the gene ends were 0 bases for V and 1 base for J; bases not matched to a gene: 3. The CDR3 DNA sequence: TGTGCCAGCAGCTTAGAGGCGACAGGGTCCTACGAGCAGTACTTC. Its protein product is CASSLEATGSYEQYF.

V usage is TRBV19 and J usage is TRBJ1-1, with 7 bases fitting TRBD1. J lost 1 base, V lost 7 bases, and 9 bases had no gene match. The CDR3 covers 15 residues. Germline CDR1 reads LNHDA; CDR2 reads SQIVND (reference sequence). In DNA, the CDR3 is TGTGCCAGTATTTCTGGACAGGCAGAGAACACTGAAGCTTTCTTT. Translated, it gives CASISGQAENTEAFF.

V usage is TRBV10-3 and J usage is TRBJ2-7; 9 nucleotides match TRBD2. V shed 6 bases, J shed 5 bases, and the junction held 8 bases outside the gene matches. The germline V gene encodes CDR1 ENHRY and CDR2 SYGVKD. CDR3 size: 14 residues. The CDR3 DNA follows: TGTGCCATCAGGGCCGGGACTAGCAGTGACGAGCAGTACTTC. Amino acid sequence: CAIRAGTSSDEQYF.

This chain links TRBV6-5 with TRBJ1-5, with 9 bases lining up with TRBD1. This CDR3 contains 14 residues. The trim removed 5 bases at V and 5 bases at J, leaving 4 bases unmatched. CDR1 and CDR2 from the germline V gene are MNHEY and SVGAGI. The CDR3 DNA follows: TGTGCCAGCAGTGCCGGGACAGGGCATCAGCCCCAGCATTTT. This sequence encodes CASSAGTGHQPQHF.

The chain joins TRBV7-9 to TRBJ1-2; a weak D match, TRBD1 (6 bases). The V end lost 1 base, the J end lost 3 bases, and 18 bases lay between the germline ends. The V gene's germline CDR1 is SEHNR and CDR2 FQNEAQ (reference sequence). The length of the CDR3 is 17 residues. The CDR3 nucleotides are TGTGCCAGCAGCTTAGTAGGGGGTGGTGCCAGGGACTATGGCTACACCTTC. Residues: CASSLVGGGARDYGYTF.

The chain employs TRBV6-5 and TRBJ2-7; D possibly corresponds to TRBD1 (6 bases). Germline V gene data show CDR1 as MNHEY and CDR2 as SVGAGI. This CDR3 is built from 13 residues. The V and J ends lost 5 bases and 3 bases respectively, with 11 bases between them. The CDR3 spells CASSGRQVYEQYF. The CDR3 DNA reads as TGTGCCAGCAGTGGGAGACAGGTCTACGAGCAGTACTTC.

In this sample, this clone turned up once. The chain is built from TRBV11-2 and TRBJ1-1; TRBD1 might be the D (6 bases). The CDR3 is 15 residues long. With 6 bases removed from V and 11 bases from J, the gap between germline ends came to 25 bases. Germline CDR1 SGHAT, CDR2 FQNNGV. Here the CDR3 DNA reads TGTGCCAGCAGTCATAACGGACCGGGACAACGAAGCGCTTTCTTT. This encodes CASSHNGPGQRSAFF. The full variable domain, with the rest looked up from reference TRBV11-2 and TRBJ1-1, is EAGVAQSPRYKIIEKRQSVAFWCNPISGHATLYWYQQILGQGPKLLIQFQNNGVVDDSQLPKDRFSAERLKGVDSTLKIQPAKLEDSAVYLCASSHNGPGQRSAFFGQGTRLTVV.

The rearrangement uses TRBV27 and TRBJ2-5; the D gene is possibly TRBD2 (5 bases). Germline CDR1 MNHEY, CDR2 SMNVEV (reference sequence). The V gene lost 6 bases and the J gene lost 5 bases, with 19 bases spanning the gap. This CDR3 is 15 amino acids long. CDR3 coding DNA: TGTGCCAGCAGCACGGACTTACTAAATGGGGAGACCCAGTACTTC. Translating gives CASSTDLLNGETQYF.

V usage is TRBV7-9 and J usage is TRBJ2-1; D unresolved. CDR1 SEHNR and CDR2 FQNEAQ come from the germline V gene (reference sequence). V lost 5 bases, J lost 0 bases, and 8 bases lay in between. The CDR3 runs 14 residues. In DNA form, the CDR3 reads TGTGCCAGCAGCCCCAGGAACTCCTACAATGAGCAGTTCTTC. Translation: CASSPRNSYNEQFF. Together with reference TRBV7-9 and TRBJ2-1, the CDR3 gives the full variable domain: DTGVSQNPRHKITKRGQNVTFRCDPISEHNRLYWYRQTLGQGPEFLTYFQNEAQLEKSRLLSDRFSAERPKGSFSTLEIQRTEQGDSAMYLCASSPRNSYNEQFFGPGTRLTVL.

V usage is TRBV27 and J usage is TRBJ1-2; 7 bases map to TRBD1. V lost 5 bases to trimming and J lost 0 bases; unmatched junction nucleotides: 15. Germline assignment: CDR1 MNHEY and CDR2 SMNVEV (reference sequence). CDR3 length: 18 residues. CDR3 DNA sequence: TGTGCCAGCAGTATCGCCGGTACAGGGGCTTTAGCTAACTATGGCTACACCTTC. Its translation: CASSIAGTGALANYGYTF.

The genes are TRBV19 and TRBJ2-7; 8 positions match TRBD2. Germline CDR1 reads LNHDA; CDR2 reads SQIVND (reference sequence). The CDR3 runs to 17 residues. Trimming took 6 bases from V and 3 from J; bases not matched to a gene: 16. CDR3: CASSPAIRERENYEQYF. In DNA, the CDR3 is TGTGCCAGTAGCCCAGCCATCCGGGAGCGGGAGAACTACGAGCAGTACTTC.

The chain has TRBV28 and TRBJ2-1; TRBD2 matches 8 bases. J gave up 0 bases and V 6 bases, and 7 bases lay outside the gene matches. The CDR3 spans 16 residues. Germline lookup yields CDR1 MDHEN and CDR2 SYDVKM. The CDR3 region is CASSELAANSYNEQFF. In nucleotides, the CDR3 is TGTGCCAGCAGCGAACTAGCGGCTAACTCCTACAATGAGCAGTTCTTC.

The gene calls are TRBV7-2 and TRBJ2-3, with TRBD1 as a possible D gene (6 bases). The CDR3 runs 15 residues. The germline CDR1 and CDR2 sequences are SGHTA and FQGNSA. With 6 bases removed from V and 3 bases from J, the gap between germline ends came to 16 bases. CDR3 in amino acids: CASSSTGTTTDTQYF. Written as DNA, the CDR3 is TGTGCCAGCAGTAGCACCGGGACAACGACAGATACGCAGTATTTT.

The CDR3 loop is CASSLSGATYEQYF. The CDR3 DNA is TGTGCCAGCAGTCTTAGCGGGGCAACCTACGAGCAGTACTTC. The V gene is TRBV9, the J gene TRBJ2-7, with 8 bases aligning to TRBD2. Germline lookup yields CDR1 SGDLS and CDR2 YYNGEE. With 5 bases clipped from V and 2 bases from J, the junction kept 6 bases outside the gene matches. The length of the CDR3 is 14 residues.

V and J are TRBV30 and TRBJ1-2, with D unresolved. The CDR3 totals 13 residues. Trimming removed 1 base from V and 8 bases from J, with 14 bases in between. Germline values: CDR1 GTSNPN, CDR2 SVGIG (reference sequence). The CDR3 DNA reads as TGTGCCTGGAGTGAGGGAGTGGACCGGGGCTACACCTTC. Translation gives CAWSEGVDRGYTF. Looking up the rest from reference TRBV30 and TRBJ1-2 gives the full variable domain: SQTIHQWPATLVQPVGSPLSLECTVEGTSNPNLYWYRQAAGRGLQLLFYSVGIGQISSEVPQNLSASRPQDRQFILSSKKLLLSDSGFYLCAWSEGVDRGYTFGSGTRLTVV.